This record covers a single T cell receptor (beta chain). Its specificity is unknown. The assay was immunoSEQ multiplex PCR, and TCRdb's table has in-frame clones only and misses some. The data show over a million clones, under 99% seen once. This sample stems from a study of shared clonotypes between healthy human individuals. Across the study: Samples came from a couple of female and three male donors aged 18 to 49. The plates for each donor numbered three CD4 naive, three CD4 memory, two CD8 naive and one CD8 memory.

Findings of the study overall: Rarefaction showed sorted-subset sequencing was incomplete despite large depth. Sequencing depth was a factor that was expected to affect clonotype sharing among donors.

What was sequenced was naive CD4+ T cells sorted from blood. Subset indicated: CD45RA+ positively selected. The sequence was collected from a man aged 25 to 40 in good health.

The DNA of the CDR3 is TGTGCCACCAGCAGAGGCGCTAGCGACGGGGGGCAGTTCTTC. Its translation is CATSRGASDGGQFF. The J gene is TRBJ2-1, the V gene TRBV15, with TRBD2 as a possible D gene (6 bases). V was pared by 1 base and J by 12 bases, with 16 bases between. The CDR3 contains 14 residues. CDR1 and CDR2 from the germline V gene are LNHNV and YYDKDF (reference sequence).